Shown below are 10 T cell receptor beta chains from a single sample sequenced in a study of blood T cell repertoires in COVID-19. Libraries were prepared by immunoSEQ multiplex PCR; TCRdb keeps only in-frame clonotypes and omits some of them. The sample holds fewer than 110,000 clones, about 90% seen once. The source material was peripheral blood. The receptors originated from a woman in her twenties or thirties with acute or convalescent COVID-19.

In this sample, this clone turned up a few times. In DNA form, the CDR3 reads TGTGCCAGCAGCTTAGTGGGTCTAGCGGGACGGCAAACCTACGAGCAGTACTTC. Protein sequence: CASSLVGLAGRQTYEQYF. This chain joins TRBV7-2 and TRBJ2-7, with 9 positions matching TRBD2. The J segment lost 2 bases and the V segment lost 1 base, leaving 12 bases of the junction unmatched. Looked up from germline, CDR1 is SGHTA and CDR2 is FQGNSA. The CDR3 length is 18 residues.

Written as DNA, the CDR3 is TGTGCCAGCAGCCCAAGACAGGGGGCATCCTACAATGAGCAGTTCTTC. Translated: CASSPRQGASYNEQFF. The chain recombines TRBV7-6 with TRBJ2-1, with TRBD1 matching over 10 bases. J gave up 1 base and V 5 bases, and 5 bases lay outside the gene matches. The CDR3 is 16 residues long. Germline assignment: CDR1 SGHVS and CDR2 FNYEAQ.

The chain combines TRBV19 with TRBJ1-1; a possible D gene is TRBD1 (5 bases). CDR1 and CDR2 (germline): LNHDA, SQIVND (reference sequence). V was shortened by 7 bases and J by 0 bases, with 24 bases between the two germline ends. This CDR3 region has 18 residues. CDR3 in amino acids: CASTRDSARVRVNTEAFF. The CDR3 DNA follows: TGTGCCAGTACCCGAGACAGCGCAAGAGTTCGGGTGAACACTGAAGCTTTCTTT.

This clone showed up just once. The CDR3 bases are TGTGCCAGCAGCTTAGAAGGTCTCGGGTACGAGCAGTACTTC. Translation gives CASSLEGLGYEQYF. The chain has TRBV7-2 and TRBJ2-7; D is ambiguous. The V gene's germline CDR1 is SGHTA and CDR2 FQGNSA. V was pared by 1 base and J by 4 bases, with 11 bases between. The CDR3 is made up of 14 amino acids.

The chain is built from TRBV30 and TRBJ1-4, with D possibly TRBD1 on 5 matching bases. The germline V gene encodes CDR1 GTSNPN and CDR2 SVGIG (reference sequence). The CDR3 runs to 15 residues. Trimming cost V 0 bases and J 10 bases, with 18 bases left between them. CDR3 protein: CAWSVVGTIGGKLFF. CDR3 in DNA: TGTGCCTGGAGTGTAGTGGGAACGATCGGGGGAAAACTGTTTTTT. The variable domain in full, with the rest retrieved from reference TRBV30 and TRBJ1-4, is SQTIHQWPATLVQPVGSPLSLECTVEGTSNPNLYWYRQAAGRGLQLLFYSVGIGQISSEVPQNLSASRPQDRQFILSSKKLLLSDSGFYLCAWSVVGTIGGKLFFGSGTQLSVL.

The chain joins TRBV6-5 to TRBJ1-2, with 7 nucleotides matching TRBD1. The CDR3 is 15 amino acids. J lost 4 bases, V lost 1 base, and 6 bases had no gene match. Looked up from germline, CDR1 is MNHEY and CDR2 is SVGAGI. Here the CDR3 reads CASSYLKGASYGYTF. The CDR3 DNA reads TGTGCCAGCAGTTACTTGAAGGGGGCTAGCTATGGCTACACCTTC.

This chain connects TRBV18 to TRBJ1-2, with 9 nucleotides matching TRBD1. This CDR3 has 14 residues. Trimming cost V 1 base and J 5 bases; bases outside gene matches: 2. Germline V gene data show CDR1 as KGHSH and CDR2 as LQKENI. The CDR3: CASSPRDRAYGYTF. The CDR3 DNA is TGTGCCAGCTCACCACGGGACAGGGCGTATGGCTACACCTTC.

As for this clone: Other DNA sequences of this sample code for an identical CDR3. For the CDR3, the DNA is TGTGCCTGGAGTGTGACGGGTGGCACTGAAGCTTTCTTT. The encoded protein is CAWSVTGGTEAFF. The chain carries TRBV30 and TRBJ1-1; no clear D gene. V was pared by 0 bases and J by 4 bases, with 9 bases between. The germline gives CDR1 GTSNPN, CDR2 SVGIG (reference sequence). The CDR3 spans 13 residues.

The chain has TRBV3-1 (or the pseudogene TRBV3-2) and TRBJ1-6, with 12 bases identical to TRBD1. Losses at the gene ends were 1 base for V and 8 bases for J; bases not matched to a gene: 3. The V gene's germline CDR1 is LGHDT and CDR2 YNNKEL (reference sequence). The CDR3 runs 16 residues. The CDR3, as DNA: TGTGCCAGCAGCCAAGTCGGGGACAGGGGGCATTCACCCCTCCACTTT. Amino acids: CASSQVGDRGHSPLHF.

The J gene is TRBJ1-3, the V gene TRBV6-1; TRBD1 aligns across 12 bases. CDR1 is MNHNS and CDR2 is SASEGT in the germline V gene. The CDR3 consists of 19 residues. After removal of 4 bases from V and 0 bases from J, the junction contained 10 bases not matched to a gene. CDR3 protein: CASSGYTGTGGFSGNTIYF. CDR3 DNA: TGTGCCAGCAGTGGCTACACCGGGACAGGGGGCTTCTCTGGAAACACCATATATTTT.